This T cell receptor (beta chain) came from a study of blood T cells in healthy people across ages. In this sample, this clonotype turned up many times. Primed by a sample-barcoded 5' primer and a J-beta primer mix, a second PCR proceeded for 7 to 11 cycles. Using its own MiXCR run on the 5' RACE reads, TCRdb lists one record per CDR3 protein. Of 600,000 or so distinct CDR3 sequences in the sample, about 30% were seen once. The germline V and J ends were trimmed by 5 bases and 0 bases, with 15 bases remaining between them. The germline CDR1 and CDR2 sequences are SEHNR and FQNEAQ (reference sequence). The CDR3 has 16 residues.

What was sequenced was blood. The receptor was derived from a woman over 75 in good health. This chain uses TRBV7-9 with TRBJ2-3; D may be TRBD1 or TRBD2 (5 bases each). The CDR3 sequence: CASSPGTPASTDTQYF. The CDR3 bases are TGTGCCAGCAGCCCGGGGACCCCAGCTAGCACAGATACGCAGTATTTT.